What follows is one TCR beta chain and its context. This entry belongs to a study of blood T cell repertoires in COVID-19. This CDR3 has 14 residues. Germline-derived CDR1 and CDR2 are SNHLY and FYNNEI. V lost 11 bases, J lost 4 bases, and 9 bases stayed unmatched. This table comes from immunoSEQ multiplex PCR, and its TCRdb copy is limited to in-frame clones, with some not included. The table lists about 80,000 clones, around four fifths of them singletons, with 8.5% to 10% in the top ten. The V and J genes are TRBV2 and TRBJ1-2; TRBD1 matches 11 bases. The TCR sequence derives from a human donor in a cohort sampled during active COVID-19. The sequencing input was peripheral blood. The CDR3 region is CADSAGTGGYGYTF. CDR3 coding DNA: TGTGCCGACAGTGCCGGGACAGGGGGCTATGGCTACACCTTC.